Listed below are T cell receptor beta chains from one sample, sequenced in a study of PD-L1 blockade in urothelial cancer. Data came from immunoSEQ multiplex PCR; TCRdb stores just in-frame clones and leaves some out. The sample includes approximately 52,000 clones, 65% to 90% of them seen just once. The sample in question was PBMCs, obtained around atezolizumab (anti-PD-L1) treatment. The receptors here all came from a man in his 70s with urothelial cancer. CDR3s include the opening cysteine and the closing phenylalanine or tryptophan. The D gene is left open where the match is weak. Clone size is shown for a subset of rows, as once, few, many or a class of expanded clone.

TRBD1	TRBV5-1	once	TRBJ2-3	TGCGCCAGCAGCTTGGCCCTGACAGGGGGCACAGATACGCAGTATTTT	CASSLALTGGTDTQYF
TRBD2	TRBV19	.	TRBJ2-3	TGTGCCAGTAGTATAAGGTGGGGGGGGAGAGGCACAGATACGCAGTATTTT	CASSIRWGGRGTDTQYF
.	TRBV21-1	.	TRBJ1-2	TGTGCCAGCAGCAAAGGACGTGGGGGGGGCTACACCTTC	CASSKGRGGGYTF
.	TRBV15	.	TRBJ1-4	TGTGCCACCAGCAGGCGGACAGCTAATGAAAAACTGTTTTTT	CATSRRTANEKLFF
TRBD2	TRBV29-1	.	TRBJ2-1	TGCAGCGTGAAGGGACTAGCGGGAGTTGAGCAGTTCTTC	CSVKGLAGVEQFF
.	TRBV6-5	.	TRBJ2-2	TGTGCCAGCAGCCCGGGCGGGCCCGGGGAGCTGTTTTTT	CASSPGGPGELFF
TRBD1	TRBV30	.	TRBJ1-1	TGTGCCTGGAGTGAAGGTACAGGGGTAAGTGAAGCTTTCTTT	CAWSEGTGVSEAFF
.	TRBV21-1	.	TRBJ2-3	TGTGCCAGGGAGAGGGGACAGGAGAAAGATACGCAGTATTTT	CARERGQEKDTQYF
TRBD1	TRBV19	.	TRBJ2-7	TGTGCCAGTAGTCCCTCGGGACAGGGAAAAGGCTACGAGCAGTACTTC	CASSPSGQGKGYEQYF
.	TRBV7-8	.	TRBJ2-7	TGTGCCAGCAGCCCCGGAGCGGTCTCCTACGAGCAGTACTTC	CASSPGAVSYEQYF
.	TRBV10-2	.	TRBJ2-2	TGCGCCAGCATGGAGGTTGGGGAGCTGTTTTTT	CASMEVGELFF
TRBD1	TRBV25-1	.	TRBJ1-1	TGTGCCAGCAGCGGACAGGGTAACACTGAAGCTTTCTTT	CASSGQGNTEAFF
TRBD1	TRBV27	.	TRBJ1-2	TGTGCCAGCAGTTCGTACAATCCGGGACAGGGGTATGGCTACACCTTC	CASSSYNPGQGYGYTF
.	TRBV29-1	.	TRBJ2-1	TGCAGCGTTGAACTAGCGAACTCCTACAATGAGCAGTTCTTC	CSVELANSYNEQFF
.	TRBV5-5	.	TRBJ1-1	TGTGCCAGCAGCCCCCGGCAGGGCACTGAAGCTTTCTTT	CASSPRQGTEAFF
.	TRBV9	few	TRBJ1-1	TGTGCCAGCAGCGTGGGCAGGGGTACGACTGAAGCTTTCTTT	CASSVGRGTTEAFF
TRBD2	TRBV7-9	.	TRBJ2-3	TGTGCCAGCAGCGAGGATCCCGGGAGGGCCGCGGATACGCAGTATTTT	CASSEDPGRAADTQYF
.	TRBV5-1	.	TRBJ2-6	TGCGCCAGCAGCCCAACTCTCTCTGGGGCCAACGTCCTGACTTTC	CASSPTLSGANVLTF
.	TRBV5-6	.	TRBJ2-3	TGTGCCAGCAGCACCGGGGCGGGGCCCCGTACGCAGTATTTT	CASSTGAGPRTQYF
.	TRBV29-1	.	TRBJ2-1	TGCAGCGTCTTCCCAGACGGGTACAATGAGCAGTTCTTC	CSVFPDGYNEQFF
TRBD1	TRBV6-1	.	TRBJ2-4	TGTGCCAGCAGTGAAATGGGACAGGGAAACATTCAGTACTTC	CASSEMGQGNIQYF
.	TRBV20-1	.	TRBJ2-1	TGCAGTGCTAGAGATCGAAGAGCGCCGTTCTTC	CSARDRRAPFF
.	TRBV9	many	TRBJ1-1	TGTGCCAGCAGCGTATCAGTAGAGGGCGATGGCACTGAAGCTTTCTTT	CASSVSVEGDGTEAFF
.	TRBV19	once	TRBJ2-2	TGTGCCAGTAGAGCAGACCCAAGGGGAACCGGGGAGCTGTTTTTT	CASRADPRGTGELFF
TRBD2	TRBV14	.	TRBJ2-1	TGTGCCAGCAGCCTAATAGCGGGAGGGTACAATGAGCAGTTCTTC	CASSLIAGGYNEQFF
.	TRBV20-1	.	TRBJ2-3	TGCAGTGCTAGCAGGGGAGATACGCAGTATTTT	CSASRGDTQYF
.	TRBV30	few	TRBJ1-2	TGTGCCAGGGATCAAAGGGGCCTGGCTCGCTACACCTTC	CARDQRGLARYTF
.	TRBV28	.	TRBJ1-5	TGTGCCAGCAGTTCCCCCCGAGGGAGAGATCAGCCCCAGCATTTT	CASSSPRGRDQPQHF
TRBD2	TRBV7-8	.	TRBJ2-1	TGTGCCAGCGGATTTGGAGCGGGAGGAGGGTACAATGAGCAGTTCTTC	CASGFGAGGGYNEQFF
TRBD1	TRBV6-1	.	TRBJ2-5	TGTGCCAGCAGCCGGGACAGGGGGCGCGTAGAGACCCAGTACTTC	CASSRDRGRVETQYF
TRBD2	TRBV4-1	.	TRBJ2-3	TGCGCCAGCAGCCAAGAACTGGTAGCGGGAGAGGACAGATACGCGTATTTT	CASSQELVAGEDRYAYF
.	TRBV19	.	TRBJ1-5	TGTGCCAGTAGTATTTGGGCAGGCGATCAGCCCCAGCATTTT	CASSIWAGDQPQHF
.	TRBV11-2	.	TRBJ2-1	TGTGCCAGCAGCCCTGACGGGGATGGTGAGCAGTTCTTC	CASSPDGDGEQFF
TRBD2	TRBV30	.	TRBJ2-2	TGTGCCTGGAGGGGACTAGCGGACACCGGGGAGCTGTTTTTT	CAWRGLADTGELFF
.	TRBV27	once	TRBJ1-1	TGTGCCAGCAGTCCCCCCGGGGGGTACACTGAAGCTTTCTTT	CASSPPGGYTEAFF
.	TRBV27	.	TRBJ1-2	TGTGCCAGCAGTTTATGGGGCGTACGGGGGGGCTCCTATGGCTACACCTTC	CASSLWGVRGGSYGYTF
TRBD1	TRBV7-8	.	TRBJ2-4	TGTGCCAGCAGCTCCGAAGGGACAGGGGTTAGCATTCAGTACTTC	CASSSEGTGVSIQYF
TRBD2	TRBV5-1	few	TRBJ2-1	TGCGCCAGCAGCATGACTAGCGGGATAAACAATGAGCAGTTCTTC	CASSMTSGINNEQFF
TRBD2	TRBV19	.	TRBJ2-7	TGTGCCAGTAGTATCACGACTAGCGGGAACTACGAGCAGTACTTC	CASSITTSGNYEQYF
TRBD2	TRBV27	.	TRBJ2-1	TGTGCCAGCAGCCGAGGACTAGGTACCTACAATGAGCAGTTCTTC	CASSRGLGTYNEQFF
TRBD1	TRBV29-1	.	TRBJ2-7	TGCAGCGTCAGGACAGGGTCGAACGAGCAGTACTTC	CSVRTGSNEQYF
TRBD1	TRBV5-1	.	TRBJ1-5	TGCGCCAGCAGCTTGGGACAGGGGGTTAATCAGCCCCAGCATTTT	CASSLGQGVNQPQHF
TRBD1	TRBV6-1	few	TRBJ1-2	TGTGCCAGCAGTGCGACAGGGACTGGGGACTATGGCTACACCTTC	CASSATGTGDYGYTF
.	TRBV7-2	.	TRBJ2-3	TGTGCCAGCAGCTTAGTTCGACACAGATACGCGTATTTT	CASSLVRHRYAYF
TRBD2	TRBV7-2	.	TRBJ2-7	TGTGCCAGCAGCGGCGGACTAGCGGGACTCTACGAGCAGTACTTC	CASSGGLAGLYEQYF
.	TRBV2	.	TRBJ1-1	TGTGCCAGCAGCCTCAGGGGGAACACTGAAGCTTTCTTT	CASSLRGNTEAFF
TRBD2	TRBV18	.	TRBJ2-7	TGTGCCAGCTCACCGCCACTAGCGGAGAGCTCCTACGAGCAGTACTTC	CASSPPLAESSYEQYF
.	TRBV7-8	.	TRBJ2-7	TGTGCCAGCAGCTTAGGAGGGACTGAGAGCTCCTACGAGCAGTACTTC	CASSLGGTESSYEQYF
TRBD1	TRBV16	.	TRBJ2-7	TGTGCCAGCAGCTCCCGGGACAGGGGCACCTACGAGCAGTACTTC	CASSSRDRGTYEQYF
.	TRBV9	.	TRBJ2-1	TGTGCCAGCAGCGAACGGGAGAGGTCCTACAATGAGCAGTTCTTC	CASSERERSYNEQFF
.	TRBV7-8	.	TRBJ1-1	TGTGCCAGCAGCTTTAGTCCGCCGGGGAACACTGAAGCTTTCTTT	CASSFSPPGNTEAFF
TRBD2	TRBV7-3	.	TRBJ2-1	TGTGCCAGCAGCTCCGGACTAGCGGGAATGCAGTTCTTC	CASSSGLAGMQFF
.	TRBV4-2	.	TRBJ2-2	TGTGCCAGCAGCCAAGAAGCGCAAACCGGGGAGCTGTTTTTT	CASSQEAQTGELFF
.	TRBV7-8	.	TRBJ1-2	TGTGCCAGCAGCTTAAGGGCCCGGGAGGGGGTTCACACCTTC	CASSLRAREGVHTF
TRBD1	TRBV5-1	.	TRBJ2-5	TGCGCCAGCTTCCCGGGACAGGGGGGAGAGACCCAGTACTTC	CASFPGQGGETQYF
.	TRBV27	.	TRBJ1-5	TGTGCCAGCAGTCTCGGAGTGAATAGCAATCAGCCCCAGCATTTT	CASSLGVNSNQPQHF
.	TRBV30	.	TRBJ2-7	TGTGCCTGGAGTTTCAGGGGTCACGAGCAGTACTTC	CAWSFRGHEQYF
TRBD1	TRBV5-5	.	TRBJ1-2	TGTGCCAGCAGCTTGAGGGACAGGGGACTAGAAGGCTACACCTTC	CASSLRDRGLEGYTF
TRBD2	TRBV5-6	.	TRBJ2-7	TGTGCCAGCAGCGCATCGGGACTAGAGGTCTACGAGCAGTACTTC	CASSASGLEVYEQYF